This TCR beta chain was observed in a study of siplizumab effects on memory and regulatory T cells. The assay was immunoSEQ multiplex PCR, and TCRdb's table has in-frame clones only and misses some. The sample consists of roughly 100,000 clones, under 95% of them appearing once. CDR3 size: 14 residues. Germline V CDR1 and CDR2: SGHVS, FNYEAQ. The V gene lost 1 base and the J gene lost 2 bases, with 9 bases spanning the gap. General study findings and limits: Memory T cells appeared less diverse than naive cells, which seemed to contribute substantially to alloresponse. Whether the proliferating Tregs (from siplizumab cultures) were suppressive was not confirmed. Assignment of a naive or memory phenotype failed for roughly 75-95% of the proliferating CD4+ or CD8+ clones.

About this clone itself: Its specificity is not known.

The sequence was obtained from a human donor in good health. The chain joins TRBV7-6 to TRBJ2-7; D not certain. Sequenced sample: CD8+ T cells sorted from blood. In nucleotides, the CDR3 is TGTGCCAGCAGCTTAGAGGTGGGCACCTACGAGCAGTACTTC. Encoded protein: CASSLEVGTYEQYF. The variable domain in full, with the rest retrieved from reference TRBV7-6 and TRBJ2-7, is GAGVSQSPRYKVTKRGQDVALRCDPISGHVSLYWYRQALGQGPEFLTYFNYEAQQDKSGLPNDRFSAERPEGSISTLTIQRTEQRDSAMYRCASSLEVGTYEQYFGPGTRLTVT.